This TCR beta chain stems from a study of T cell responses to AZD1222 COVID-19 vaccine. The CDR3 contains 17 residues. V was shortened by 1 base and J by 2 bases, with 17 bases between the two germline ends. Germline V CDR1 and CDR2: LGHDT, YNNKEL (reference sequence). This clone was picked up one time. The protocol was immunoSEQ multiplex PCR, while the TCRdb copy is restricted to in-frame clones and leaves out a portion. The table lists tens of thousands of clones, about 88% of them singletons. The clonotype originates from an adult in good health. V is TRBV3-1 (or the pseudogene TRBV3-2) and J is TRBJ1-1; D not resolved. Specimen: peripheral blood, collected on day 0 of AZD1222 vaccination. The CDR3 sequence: CASSQAVMAGLNTEAFF. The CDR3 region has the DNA TGTGCCAGCAGCCAAGCTGTGATGGCAGGCCTAAACACTGAAGCTTTCTTT.